The 29 T cell receptor beta chains given below trace back to one sample, sequenced in a study of T-cell reconstitution after alpha-beta-depleted transplantation in children. Unique molecular identifiers were incorporated into the prepared TCRbeta library. TCRdb re-called the PCR reads through MiXCR, storing one row per CDR3 protein. The sample yields about a million distinct CDR3 sequences, about 29% seen once. Sequenced here: PBMCs, mostly from graft donor cells, sampled 360 days after TCRalphabeta/CD19-depleted stem cell transplant. These receptors came from a boy in the first two years of life who had a stem cell transplant for SCID, so the T cells may come from the graft donor.

This clonotype was counted only a few times. This chain links TRBV9 with TRBJ2-7; 10 nucleotides line up with TRBD1. Germline values: CDR1 SGDLS, CDR2 YYNGEE. The CDR3 extends over 15 amino acids. V trimming: 2 bases; J trimming: 3 bases; junction bases outside the gene matches: 5. CDR3 in DNA: TGTGCCAGCAGCGTGGGACAGGGGCATGTCTACGAGCAGTACTTC. Translating gives CASSVGQGHVYEQYF.

In its sample, this clonotype was seen once. This chain connects TRBV20-1 to TRBJ1-5; D may be TRBD1 (5 bases). The V gene lost 5 bases and the J gene lost 6 bases, with 20 bases spanning the gap. The germline gives CDR1 DFQATT, CDR2 SNEGSKA (reference sequence). This CDR3 contains 15 residues. The CDR3 loop reads CSAERLRQGTQPQHF. The CDR3 DNA follows: TGCAGTGCTGAGAGGTTACGTCAGGGAACTCAGCCCCAGCATTTT.

This clonotype has ten or more counts. The chain is built from TRBV28 and TRBJ2-3; D might be TRBD2 (6 bases). V was pared by 1 base and J by 0 bases, with 11 bases between. Per the germline V gene, CDR1 is MDHEN and CDR2 is SYDVKM. The CDR3 spans 16 residues. The DNA of the CDR3 is TGTGCCAGCAGTTTATCCATAGCGGCTAGCACAGATACGCAGTATTTT. Amino acids: CASSLSIAASTDTQYF.

The rearrangement uses TRBV7-2 and TRBJ2-3; TRBD2 matches at 10 bases. V was pared by 2 bases and J by 0 bases, with 5 bases of the junction left unmatched. The germline gives CDR1 SGHTA, CDR2 FQGNSA. The CDR3 has 17 residues. CDR3 DNA sequence: TGTGCCAGCAGCTTACGCACTAGCGGGGTGAGCACAGATACGCAGTATTTT. Its translation: CASSLRTSGVSTDTQYF.

This clonotype was picked up many times. J is TRBJ2-1 and V is TRBV4-3, with D hard to call. The V end was cut by 0 bases, the J end by 4 bases, with 22 bases between. CDR1 is LGHNA and CDR2 is YSLEER in the germline V gene. CDR3 length: 19 amino acids. The CDR3 nucleotides read TGCGCCAGCAGCCAAGATGCTACATCCACCCTCCAAGTATACAATGAGCAGTTCTTC. Encoded protein: CASSQDATSTLQVYNEQFF.

The chain recombines TRBV5-1 with TRBJ1-1, with no clear D. This CDR3 contains 14 residues. Germline assignment: CDR1 SGHRS and CDR2 YFSETQ. V gave up 0 bases and J gave up 1 base, with 7 bases separating them. CDR3 DNA: TGCGCCAGCAGCTTGGAACGGCGGAACACTGAAGCTTTCTTT. Translation: CASSLERRNTEAFF.

This clonotype was seen only a few times. The chain joins TRBV5-1 to TRBJ2-3, with D uncertain. Trimming removed 3 bases at V and 2 bases at J, with 16 bases between. The CDR3 is 16 residues long. From germline, CDR1 is SGHRS and CDR2 YFSETQ. The CDR3 loop reads CASSWGSPTPTDTQYF. For the CDR3, the DNA is TGCGCCAGCAGCTGGGGAAGCCCGACGCCCACAGATACGCAGTATTTT.

This clonotype was seen more than once but under ten times. The chain uses TRBV29-1 and TRBJ2-2; D is unclear. V was cut by 3 bases and J by 6 bases, with 8 bases left in between. The CDR3 has 12 residues. CDR1 and CDR2 from the germline V gene are SQVTM and ANQGSEA. In DNA form, the CDR3 reads TGCAGCGTTGAGGGGTTATCCGGGGAGCTGTTTTTT. As protein: CSVEGLSGELFF.

The rearrangement links TRBV7-2 to TRBJ1-1; the D gene is possibly TRBD1 (5 bases). This CDR3 contains 14 residues. Trimming took off 1 base at V and 6 bases at J, with 12 bases between the two ends. Germline assignment: CDR1 SGHTA and CDR2 FQGNSA. CDR3 bases: TGTGCCAGCAGCTTAGGCAGGGTGAGGCCTGAAGCTTTCTTT. This sequence encodes CASSLGRVRPEAFF.

This sequence joins TRBV2 and TRBJ2-7; the match to TRBD2 covers 9 bases. CDR3 length: 16 residues. The junction had 12 bases not matched to a gene; V was cut back by 6 bases and J by 3 bases. Germline V CDR1 and CDR2: SNHLY, FYNNEI. The CDR3 reads CASRGIASGENYEQYF. The CDR3 bases are TGTGCCAGCAGGGGAATCGCTAGCGGGGAAAACTACGAGCAGTACTTC. Variable domain in full (rest from reference TRBV2 and TRBJ2-7): EPEVTQTPSHQVTQMGQEVILRCVPISNHLYFYWYRQILGQKVEFLVSFYNNEISEKSEIFDDQFSVERPDGSNFTLKIRSTKLEDSAMYFCASRGIASGENYEQYFGPGTRLTVT.

V and J are TRBV4-1 and TRBJ2-7, with D possibly TRBD2 on 6 matching bases. The ends were cut back, 4 bases at V and 4 bases at J, with 11 bases in the middle. CDR1 and CDR2 (germline): MGHRA, YSYEKL. The CDR3 covers 13 residues. CDR3 residues: CASSPSVTYEQYF. The DNA for the CDR3 is TGCGCCAGCAGCCCTAGCGTCACGTACGAGCAGTACTTC.

This clonotype came up a few times. This chain connects TRBV4-2 to TRBJ2-1; D is perhaps TRBD1 or TRBD2 (6 bases each). This CDR3 has 16 residues. V dropped 0 bases and J dropped 8 bases, with 17 bases sitting between them. The V gene's germline CDR1 is LGHNA and CDR2 YNFKEQ. CDR3 amino acids: CASSQEGDPGGDEQFF. The CDR3 DNA sequence: TGTGCCAGCAGCCAAGAGGGGGACCCCGGGGGCGATGAGCAGTTCTTC.

This clonotype was recorded a few times. The V gene is TRBV3-1, the J gene TRBJ2-1; D is possibly TRBD1 or TRBD2 (5 bases each). The germline CDR1 and CDR2 sequences are LGHDT and YNNKEL (reference sequence). V lost 4 bases and J lost 0, with 19 bases in between. The CDR3 has 18 amino acids. As DNA, the CDR3 is TGTGCCAGCAGCCTTGGTAGAAGGGGTCGGGGCTCCTACAATGAGCAGTTCTTC. Its translation is CASSLGRRGRGSYNEQFF.

This clonotype appeared a few times. The rearrangement joins TRBV20-1 to TRBJ1-1; D not certain. This CDR3 spans 15 amino acids. From germline, CDR1 is DFQATT and CDR2 SNEGSKA (reference sequence). V lost 7 bases to trimming and J lost 4 bases, with 22 bases between them. The CDR3 loop reads CSVSPHTDRVTEAFF. The CDR3 DNA reads as TGCAGTGTTTCCCCCCACACAGACCGAGTCACTGAAGCTTTCTTT.

V and J are TRBV5-5 and TRBJ1-2, with D unclear. Per germline, CDR1 SGHKS and CDR2 YYEKEE (reference sequence). This CDR3 is built from 14 residues. V was shortened by 1 base and J by 4 bases, with 11 bases between the two germline ends. The CDR3 sequence is CASSLLRPGYGYTF. As DNA, the CDR3 is TGTGCCAGCAGCTTGTTGAGGCCTGGCTATGGCTACACCTTC.

This clonotype has ten or more counts. The V and J genes are TRBV18 and TRBJ2-5; 7 bases align to TRBD1. V trimming: 8 bases; J trimming: 2 bases; junction bases outside the gene matches: 5. The CDR3 covers 13 residues. Germline V gene lookup returns CDR1 KGHSH and CDR2 LQKENI. CDR3 DNA: TGTGCCAGCAGCCCACAGGGGCAAGAGACCCAGTACTTC. Its protein is CASSPQGQETQYF.

This chain links TRBV3-1 with TRBJ2-5; D call uncertain. CDR1 and CDR2 (germline): LGHDT, YNNKEL (reference sequence). The CDR3 consists of 16 residues. The ends were cut back, 0 bases at V and 3 bases at J, with 14 bases in the middle. The CDR3 coding sequence is TGTGCCAGCAGCCAAGATCTGGTCAACCGAGAAGAGACCCAGTACTTC. Protein: CASSQDLVNREETQYF.

This rearrangement joins TRBV4-3 to TRBJ2-3, with a weak D call TRBD1 (5 bases). The germline V and J ends were trimmed by 0 bases and 2 bases, with 15 bases remaining between them. Per the germline V gene, CDR1 is LGHNA and CDR2 is YSLEER. The CDR3 is made up of 17 amino acids. CDR3 in amino acids: CASSQDRQGWNTDTQYF. CDR3 bases: TGCGCCAGCAGCCAAGATAGGCAGGGATGGAACACAGATACGCAGTATTTT.

This clonotype was picked up a small number of times. The genes are TRBV12-3 or TRBV12-4 and TRBJ2-7, with D possibly matching TRBD2 (5 bases). This CDR3 is 18 amino acids long. Trimming removed 3 bases from V and 4 bases from J, with 25 bases in between. The CDR3 is CASSFQGQFRGPSYEQYF. CDR3 DNA sequence: TGTGCCAGCAGTTTTCAAGGTCAATTCCGGGGTCCCTCGTACGAGCAGTACTTC.

The chain combines TRBV7-2 with TRBJ2-7; D call uncertain. V lost 4 bases and J lost 0, with 19 bases in between. CDR1 is SGHTA and CDR2 is FQGNSA in the germline V gene. CDR3 size: 17 residues. This CDR3 reads CASSSPARRPSSYEQYF. DNA of the CDR3: TGTGCCAGCAGCTCACCGGCAAGGCGGCCTTCCTCCTACGAGCAGTACTTC.

This clonotype was seen more than once but under ten times. The chain combines TRBV29-1 with TRBJ2-6; D perhaps matches TRBD1 (5 bases). The CDR3 runs 13 residues. V lost 7 bases to trimming and J lost 2 bases, with 9 bases between them. The germline V gene encodes CDR1 SQVTM and CDR2 ANQGSEA. The CDR3 DNA follows: TGCAGCGCCGCAGGGACTGGGGCCAACGTCCTGACTTTC. Its protein is CSAAGTGANVLTF.

J is TRBJ2-3 and V is TRBV28; TRBD1 or TRBD2 may be the D gene (6 bases each). Trimming took off 5 bases at V and 1 base at J, with 19 bases between the two ends. CDR3 length equals 17 residues. The germline V gene encodes CDR1 MDHEN and CDR2 SYDVKM. The chain's CDR3 is CASSLFEAGHGTDTQYF. The CDR3 region has the DNA TGTGCCAGCAGTCTCTTCGAGGCGGGACACGGCACAGATACGCAGTATTTT.

This clonotype occurred many times. At one boundary the junction diverges from the germline segment, which might be a read error. V is TRBV5-1 and J is TRBJ1-1; 8 nucleotides align to TRBD1. The germline V gene encodes CDR1 SGHRS and CDR2 YFSETQ. The CDR3 has 13 residues. CDR3 nucleotide sequence: TGTGCCAGCAGTTCACAGGGGGGCACTGAAGCTTTCTTT. Its translation is CASSSQGGTEAFF.

This clonotype turned up a few times. The chain employs TRBV11-2 and TRBJ2-7, with TRBD2 matching 12 bases. With 5 bases clipped from V and 5 bases from J, the junction kept 13 bases outside the gene matches. Germline loops: CDR1 SGHAT, CDR2 FQNNGV. The CDR3 extends over 17 amino acids. CDR3 sequence reads: CASSPNPTSGGPDEQYF. CDR3 in DNA: TGTGCCAGCAGCCCCAACCCTACTAGCGGGGGGCCCGACGAGCAGTACTTC.

This clonotype has only a few counts. The CDR3: CASSFGDRVVPGELFF. The CDR3, as DNA: TGTGCCAGCAGCTTCGGCGACAGGGTAGTTCCCGGGGAGCTGTTTTTT. The chain combines TRBV7-9 with TRBJ2-2; 7 bases match TRBD1. This CDR3 spans 16 amino acids. CDR1 and CDR2 (germline): SEHNR, FQNEAQ (reference sequence). V lost 3 bases and J lost 6; bases outside the gene matches: 10.

This clonotype has a handful of counts. The V gene is TRBV10-3, the J gene TRBJ2-7, with TRBD1 matching over 8 bases. The CDR3 covers 16 residues. J lost 0 bases, V lost 2 bases, and 6 bases had no gene match. Germline values: CDR1 ENHRY, CDR2 SYGVKD. DNA for the CDR3: TGTGCCATCAGTGAGGGAGGGACAGGAATCTCCTACGAGCAGTACTTC. Amino acids: CAISEGGTGISYEQYF.

This chain uses TRBV15 with TRBJ2-7, with 9 bases that match TRBD2. CDR1 and CDR2 from the germline V gene are LNHNV and YYDKDF (reference sequence). V shed 0 bases and J 1 base; nucleotides not matched to a gene: 10. This CDR3 has 18 residues. In DNA form, the CDR3 reads TGTGCCACCAGCAGAGATCTGGTAGCGGGGGCCTGGTCCTACGAGCAGTACTTC. Translated, it gives CATSRDLVAGAWSYEQYF.

This clonotype has only a few counts. The rearrangement joins TRBV12-3 or TRBV12-4 to TRBJ2-7; D is perhaps TRBD2 (5 bases). V was clipped by 0 bases and J by 6 bases, with 15 bases between them. The length of the CDR3 is 15 residues. The CDR3 sequence: CASSLAASSAGEQYF. The CDR3 DNA follows: TGTGCCAGCAGTTTAGCGGCTAGTTCGGCGGGCGAGCAGTACTTC.

The chain is built from TRBV5-4 and TRBJ1-1; no firm D call. Trimming took off 2 bases at V and 12 bases at J, with 14 bases between the two ends. This CDR3 comprises 12 residues. CDR1 SGHNT and CDR2 YYREEE come from the germline V gene (reference sequence). CDR3 coding DNA: TGTGCCAGCAGCTTCGGATCCCGAGACCCTTTCTTT. The encoded protein is CASSFGSRDPFF.